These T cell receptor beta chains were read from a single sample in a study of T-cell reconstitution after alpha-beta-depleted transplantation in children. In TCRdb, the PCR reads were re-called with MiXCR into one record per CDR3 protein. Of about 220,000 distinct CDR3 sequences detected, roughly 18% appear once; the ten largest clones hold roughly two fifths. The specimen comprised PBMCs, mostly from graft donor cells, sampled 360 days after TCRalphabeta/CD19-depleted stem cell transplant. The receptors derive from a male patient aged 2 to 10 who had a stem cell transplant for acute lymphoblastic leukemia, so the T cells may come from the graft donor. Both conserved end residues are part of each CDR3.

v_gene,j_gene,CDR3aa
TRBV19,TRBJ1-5,CASSISPGERNQPQHF
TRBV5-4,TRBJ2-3,CASSSEGTGGGRTDTQYF
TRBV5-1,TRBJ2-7,CASSLTVLKEGSSYEQYF
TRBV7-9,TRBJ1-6,CAITTNSPLHF
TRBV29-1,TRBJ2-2,CSVEVQEYTGELFF
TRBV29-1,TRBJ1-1,CSAWRPELGQGDTEAFF
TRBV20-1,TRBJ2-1,CSAGPPSDNEQFF
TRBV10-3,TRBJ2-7,CANSGDRGLKSSYEQYF
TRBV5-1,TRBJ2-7,CASSRGQSYEQYF
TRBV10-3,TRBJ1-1,CAITGSPNTEAFF
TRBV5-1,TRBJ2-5,CASSLTSGRETQYF
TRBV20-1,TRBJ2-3,CSAKFVTSGSTDTQYF
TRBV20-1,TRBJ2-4,CSALPGTKNIQYF
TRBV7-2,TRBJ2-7,CASSSQGAPSSYEQYF
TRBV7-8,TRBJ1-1,CASSLEARVNTEAFF
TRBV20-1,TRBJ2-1,CSATRYGLAAVNNEQFF
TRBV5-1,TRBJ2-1,CASSQRLAGGYNEQFF
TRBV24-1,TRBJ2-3,CATSGWDHTDTQYF
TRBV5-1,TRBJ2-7,CASSFQTEAYEQYF
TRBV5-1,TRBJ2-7,CASSWGSNYEQYF
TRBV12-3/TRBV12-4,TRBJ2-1,CASSLIGGEQFF
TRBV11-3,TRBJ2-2,CASSPGQMNTGELFF
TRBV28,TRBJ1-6,CASSPQGAYSPLHF
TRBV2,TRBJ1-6,CASSENFLGAKSPLHF
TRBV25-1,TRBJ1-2,CASSRTAYGYTF
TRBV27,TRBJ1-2,CASSLFSGDYGYTF
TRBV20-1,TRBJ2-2,CSTDRGPTGELFF
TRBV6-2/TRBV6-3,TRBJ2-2,CASSPPGVEELFF
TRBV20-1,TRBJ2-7,CSANLLVGGTYEQYF
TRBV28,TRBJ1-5,CASTKLSWPQHF
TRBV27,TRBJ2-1,CASSLYALAGTYNEQFF
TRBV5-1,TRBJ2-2,CASSPRDEGRAGELFF
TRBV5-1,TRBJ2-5,CASSHRDRGTWETQYF
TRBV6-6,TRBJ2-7,CASSYQGALYF
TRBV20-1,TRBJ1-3,CSAREGARNTIYF
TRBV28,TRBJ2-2,CASSSQGAGNGELFF
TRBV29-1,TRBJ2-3,CSVEALGDTQYF
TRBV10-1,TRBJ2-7,CASSRDFQSYEQYF
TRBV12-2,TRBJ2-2,CASRLGTSGKNTGELFF
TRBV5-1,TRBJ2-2,CASSLGGTTNTGELFF
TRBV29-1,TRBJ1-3,CSVARDASSGNTIYF
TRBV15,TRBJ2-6,CATGAPGSGANVLTF
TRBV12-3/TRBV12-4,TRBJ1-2,CASSWGTGGPNYGYTF
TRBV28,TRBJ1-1,CASIPGQGAAAFF
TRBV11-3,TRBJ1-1,CASRNSGTEAFF
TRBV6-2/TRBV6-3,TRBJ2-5,CASSYSTGSDSMVQETQYF
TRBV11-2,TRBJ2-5,CASSYGNSGGETQYF
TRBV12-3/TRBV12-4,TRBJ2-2,CASRDFRGRNTGELFF
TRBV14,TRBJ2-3,CASSQDRNSGDTDTQYF
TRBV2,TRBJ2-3,CASSNEGRRASTDTQYF
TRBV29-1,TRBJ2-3,CSVAEDSPAQYF
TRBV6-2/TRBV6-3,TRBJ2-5,CASTTTGVETQYF
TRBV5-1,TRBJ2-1,CASSSLQLWARGYGNEQFF
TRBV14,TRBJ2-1,CASSHLAGGAYNEQFF
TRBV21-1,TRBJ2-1,CASSKPNNEQFF
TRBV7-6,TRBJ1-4,CASSLAGPSRDEKLFF
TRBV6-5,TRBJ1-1,CASSYSTYVGEAFF
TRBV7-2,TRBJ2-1,CASSPTTNSYSEQFF
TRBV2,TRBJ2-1,CASRTPSREQFF